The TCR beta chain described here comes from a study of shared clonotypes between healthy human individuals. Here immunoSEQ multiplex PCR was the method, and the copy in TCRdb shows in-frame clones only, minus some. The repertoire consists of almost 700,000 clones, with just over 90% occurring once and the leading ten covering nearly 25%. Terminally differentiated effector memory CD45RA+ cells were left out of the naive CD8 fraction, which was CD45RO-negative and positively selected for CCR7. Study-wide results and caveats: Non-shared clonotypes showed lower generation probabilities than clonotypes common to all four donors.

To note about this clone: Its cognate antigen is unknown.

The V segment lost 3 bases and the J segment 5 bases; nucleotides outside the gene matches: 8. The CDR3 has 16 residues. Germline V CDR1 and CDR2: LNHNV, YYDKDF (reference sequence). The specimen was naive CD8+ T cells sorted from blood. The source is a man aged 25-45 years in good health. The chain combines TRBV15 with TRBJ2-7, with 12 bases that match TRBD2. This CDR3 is CATSRERGLAGDEQYF. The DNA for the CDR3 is TGTGCCACCAGCAGGGAAAGGGGACTAGCGGGCGACGAGCAGTACTTC.